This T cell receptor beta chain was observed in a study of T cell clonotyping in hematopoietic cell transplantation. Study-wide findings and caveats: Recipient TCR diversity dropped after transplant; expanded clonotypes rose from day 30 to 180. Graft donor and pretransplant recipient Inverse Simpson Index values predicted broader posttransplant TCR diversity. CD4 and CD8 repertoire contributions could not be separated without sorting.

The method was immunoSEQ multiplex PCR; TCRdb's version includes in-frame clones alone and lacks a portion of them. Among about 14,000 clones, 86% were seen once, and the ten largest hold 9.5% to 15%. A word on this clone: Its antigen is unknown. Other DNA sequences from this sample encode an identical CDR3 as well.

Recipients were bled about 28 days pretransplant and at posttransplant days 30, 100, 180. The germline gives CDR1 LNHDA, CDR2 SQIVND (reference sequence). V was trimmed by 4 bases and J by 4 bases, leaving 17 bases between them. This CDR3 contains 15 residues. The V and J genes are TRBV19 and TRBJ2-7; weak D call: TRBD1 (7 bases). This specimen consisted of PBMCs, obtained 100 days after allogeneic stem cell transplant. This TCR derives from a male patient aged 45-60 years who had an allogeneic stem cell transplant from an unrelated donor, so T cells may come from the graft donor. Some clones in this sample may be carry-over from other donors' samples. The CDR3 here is CASSTSWRGRYEQYF. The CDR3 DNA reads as TGTGCCAGTAGTACTTCTTGGAGGGGGCGGTACGAGCAGTACTTC.